The rows below give T cell receptor beta chains drawn from one sample of a study of CXCR3-negative and CXCR3-positive naive CD8 T cells. TCRdb reprocessed the 5' RACE reads and keeps a single row for each CDR3 protein, giving no DNA. The repertoire table contains tens of thousands of distinct CDR3 sequences. Sequencing input: naive CXCR3+ CD8+ T cells from blood. All receptors derive from a human donor in good health. Some clones in this sample may be carry-over from other donors' samples. Both conserved end residues are part of each CDR3.

TRBJ2-5	TRBV6-6	CASSSTETQYF
TRBJ1-2	TRBV29-1	CSVEYREDYGYTF
TRBJ1-3	TRBV7-6	CASSQLLTEPGNTIYF
TRBJ2-1	TRBV5-1	CASSLSYRGAFYNEQFF
TRBJ2-7	TRBV15	CATSRPTGPEQYF
TRBJ2-1	TRBV12-3/TRBV12-4	CASIPGSGYLNEQFF
TRBJ2-1	TRBV7-2	CASSAQIGDTNVGEQFF
TRBJ2-7	TRBV2	CASSGQDEQYF
TRBJ1-6	TRBV6-6	CASTYFMGPDSPLHF
TRBJ2-3	TRBV20-1	CSASQPSGGPSTDTQYF
TRBJ1-4	TRBV6-5	CASSYSGADEKLFF
TRBJ2-1	TRBV6-5	CASSYGAGNEQFF
TRBJ2-1	TRBV28	CASSFSDEQFF
TRBJ2-7	TRBV20-1	CSARDHLAVDSYEQYF
TRBJ2-2	TRBV6-1	CASSEGLAINTGELFF
TRBJ2-7	TRBV7-2	CASSWTQASSYEQYF
TRBJ2-3	TRBV7-9	CASSGIPTDTQYF
TRBJ2-3	TRBV15	CATSREGGPSFGTQYF
TRBJ1-4	TRBV11-2	CASSLEAAPRKLFF
TRBJ2-1	TRBV7-6	CASSSGTSGNEQFF
TRBJ2-7	TRBV5-1	CASSSLDRLSSYEQYF
TRBJ2-2	TRBV28	CASSPIAGVTGELFF
TRBJ2-7	TRBV29-1	CSVTDEGSSYEQYF
TRBJ2-3	TRBV29-1	CSVVTGGYGDTQYF
TRBJ2-2	TRBV6-5	CASSGGMDTGELFF
TRBJ2-5	TRBV28	CASNHREAGETQYF
TRBJ1-1	TRBV6-5	CASAGWNTEAFF
TRBJ2-7	TRBV4-1	CASSQDIFGADPYEQYF
TRBJ2-1	TRBV12-3/TRBV12-4	CASSSGRANEQFF
TRBJ2-3	TRBV29-1	CSVRLAGDFTDTQYF
TRBJ2-1	TRBV6-5	CASSYPPRGTGESNEQFF
TRBJ2-1	TRBV12-3/TRBV12-4	CASSNTMNEQFF
TRBJ2-5	TRBV29-1	CSVDPGGYRNQETQYF